This T cell receptor beta chain was retrieved from a study of PD-L1 blockade in urothelial cancer. The study, taken as a whole, reports: Blood clones associated with the tumor expanded more at 3 weeks in durable-benefit patients. Below-median blood TCR clonality before treatment forecast better survival.

Germline CDR1 reads SGHTA; CDR2 reads FQGNSA. Germline trimming cut 3 bases from V and 4 bases from J; bases unmatched to any gene: 1. This CDR3 contains 13 residues. Data came from immunoSEQ multiplex PCR; TCRdb stores just in-frame clones and leaves some out. The data show about 32,000 clones, about 79% seen once. A word on this clone: As yet, its antigen is unknown.

This TCR came from a man in his sixties with urothelial cancer. Material: PBMCs, obtained around atezolizumab (anti-PD-L1) treatment. The chain recombines TRBV7-2 with TRBJ2-5; 8 nucleotides match TRBD1. CDR3 coding DNA: TGTGCCAGCAGCTTCGGACAGGGAGAGACCCAGTACTTC. Residues: CASSFGQGETQYF.